This TCR beta chain was profiled in a study of control samples from healthy donors and cancer patients. Germline V CDR1 and CDR2: KGHSH, LQKENI. This CDR3 comprises 15 residues. With 3 bases removed from V and 0 bases from J, the gap between germline ends came to 11 bases. The repertoire was sequenced with immunoSEQ multiplex PCR; TCRdb's copy has only in-frame clones and lacks some. Among roughly 47,000 clones, approximately 89% were seen once, and the ten largest hold roughly 10%. The material sequenced was PBMCs. This clonotype was sampled from an older woman with lung cancer. The chain carries TRBV18 and TRBJ1-1; a weak D match, TRBD1 (5 bases). As DNA, the CDR3 is TGTGCCAGCTCACCCATCTCAGGGTTGAACACTGAAGCTTTCTTT. Amino acids: CASSPISGLNTEAFF.